Included here is one T cell receptor (beta chain) sequence, with context. This clone showed up just once. The antigen this receptor binds is unknown. Base-call qualities are not available, and no considerably larger clone is one nucleotide away. Library preparation was by the immunoSEQ multiplex PCR assay. For the multiplex PCR, a mixture combining 60 forward primers for TCR Vbeta segments and 13 reverse primers for TCR Jbeta segments was used. Amplification of the CDR3 region of rearranged TCR beta genes was performed with a multiplex PCR assay on genomic DNA. The Illumina HiSeq System was used to sequence the amplified TCR beta libraries as 87-base-pair reads. The authors processed their data as follows. A later analysis tallied around 80 million unique TCR beta chains across the 666 repertoires, and approximately 11 million of those chains were shared by two or more donors. A nearest-neighbor algorithm error-corrected the raw reads and collapsed the reads into unique sequences, merging closely related sequences to remove PCR and sequencing errors. Alignment of CDR3 sequences to IMGT reference sequences was used to assign V, D and J gene segments. For a sequence to be retained, a match of at least six nucleotides to both a V gene segment and a J gene segment was required. Rearrangements were called productive when the CDR3 lacked stop codons and stayed in frame with V and J; all others were non-productive. Following IMGT convention, CDR3 was defined as the stretch from the second conserved V-encoded cysteine up to the conserved J-encoded phenylalanine. In an earlier analysis of more than 550 of the donors, sequences lacking an unambiguous match to a single V gene segment were excluded. An earlier analysis of almost 600 of the donors classified V segments as functional when productive rearrangements were above 56.7% and as segregating when the standard deviation between donors was above 5%. A statistical classification framework was built to diagnose cytomegalovirus status from the catalog of TCR beta chain sequences. A later analysis assigned V and J genes by comparing TCR nucleotide sequences with IMGT/GENE-DB human TR gene sequences. Using the TCRdist pipeline, a later analysis assigned CDR3 sequences along with most-parsimonious VDJ recombination scenarios. In a later analysis, each TCR beta chain was defined by its CDR3 amino acid sequence together with its V-gene family, and reads lacking a unique V-gene family were excluded. As a way to deal with suspected cross-contamination and a sequencing artifact, a later analysis dropped under 600 nucleotide sequences that were highly shared and had low generation probability. For each public chain, a later analysis derived a clonal expansion index from normalized ranks of inferred template counts within each repertoire. A later analysis computed generation probabilities with a VDJ recombination model fitted to out-of-frame rearrangements, and checked the results against IGoR. In a later analysis, hypergeometric tests were used to score TCR-TCR, TCR-HLA and TCR-CMV co-occurrence, with a repertoire-size bias correction applied to TCR pairs. False discovery rates were estimated in a later analysis by permuting HLA or CMV assignments 20 times. In a later analysis, co-occurring TCRs were grouped using DBSCAN, with TCRdist sequence similarity added in when clustering inside HLA-allele-positive subsets. Repertoires with fewer than 30,000 or more than 120,000 public chains were left out of co-occurrence clustering, as were five repertoires with anomalous nucleotide sharing. The immuneACCESS repertoire file appears here via TCRdb, limited to in-frame rearrangements. These files lack a portion of the clones; in checked studies, under half of the deficit traces to unresolved V genes, and the cause of the others is not known. The V and J calls and clone size were taken over from that table, and D and trimming were inferred from the DNA. In this sample the table shows about 160,000 clones, 75% to 80% of which occur a single time. The ten largest make up about 0.93% of the sample.

These data belong to a study of cytomegalovirus exposure and HLA in healthy donors (TCRdb year 2017). At the level of the whole study: In an earlier analysis of roughly 500 of the donors, around 290 Gb of sequence data and 100 million or so unique TCR beta sequences from some 170 million T cells were reported. About 330 gigabases of sequencing data and roughly 81 million unique TCR sequences made up an early release that covered some 640 HLA-typed donors. The genetic ancestry cluster associated with self-reported Caucasian donors included 80% to 90% of the roughly 360 genotyped donors. The study aimed to test whether cataloging public T cell receptors could reveal signatures of past pathogen exposure. The study profiled the T cell repertoires of hundreds of subjects by immunosequencing and related them to cytomegalovirus serostatus. A separate validation cohort of roughly 110 different subjects was used in addition to the roughly 720-subject first cohort. High-throughput TCR immunosequencing, statistical association of individual TCRs with disease status, and machine learning were combined to predict cytomegalovirus infection status. A later analysis re-examined previously published TCR beta repertoires from 600 to 700 donors and added high-resolution HLA genotyping to investigate patterns of TCR occurrence. The later analysis used no new phenotypic data to find candidate immune exposures, relying instead on TCR beta sequences and their occurrence across donors. To decide whether each TCR beta V gene segment behaved as functional or pseudogenic, an earlier analysis of 587 of the donors relied on high-throughput TCR beta sequencing. Alongside the repertoire data, information on donor age, sex, ethnicity and CMV serostatus was compiled. In a later genetic analysis, genome-wide SNP genotypes for about three fifths of the roughly 670 donors were used, and that subset was treated as a discovery cohort. All discovery cohort repertoires had been generated using a single sequencing platform. Both class I and class II loci were covered by HLA typing, at four-digit resolution. Typing coverage varied by locus: 629-630 donors for A, B, C, DRB1 and DQB1; more than 500 for DQA1; over 600 for DPA1; under 490 for DPB1. Roughly 5 DR-DQ haplotypes were handled as single units for association and clustering, since linkage in the cohort was strong. Among 350 to 400 genotyped donors of the cohort, an average of roughly 240,000 unique TCR beta nucleotide sequences were sequenced per donor, roughly 20% of them non-productive.

Overall results and qualifications from the work: A later analysis found that HLA-associated TCR beta chains were more clonally expanded and had lower generation probabilities than equally common non-associated chains. Immune exposure information for the cohort was limited to CMV serostatus. A further reported finding was that TCR beta sequences accurately predicted the HLA-A and HLA-B alleles for most subjects in the first cohort. In a later genetic analysis, a missense DCLRE1C variant was associated with V-gene and J-gene trimming of TCR beta chains, and the association was replicated in an independent cohort. Several of the top co-occurrence clusters appeared to be linked to parvovirus B19, influenza, CMV and Epstein-Barr virus, according to a later analysis. This cohort had only TCR beta chains sequenced, and the lack of alpha or paired-chain data limited which features could be detected. Assigning TCR associations to individual alleles was difficult when HLA alleles, especially DR and DQ, strongly co-occurred. According to a later analysis, TCR association rates differed among HLA loci, with DRB1 alleles showing the most associated TCRs and HLA-C alleles showing the fewest. According to the authors, the approach could potentially be generalized to other disease states and immunological phenotypes. The sequencing pipeline was judged likely to have produced a cluster of highly shared sequence variants as a technical artifact. Because the 87-base-pair reads could not distinguish some IMGT-functional V segments, including TRBV6-2 and TRBV6-3, those segments were excluded. A later genetic analysis reported fewer N-insertions in productive TCRs among donors in an Asian-associated ancestry cluster than the roughly 640-donor mean. The earlier analysis of approximately 590 of the donors excluded over 15 rarely observed V segments, including chromosome 9 orphons, because counts were too low. Sequencing depth was assumed to be roughly uniform across donors in the presence/absence analyses, though that assumption may not hold. An earlier analysis of approximately 590 of the donors showed that most TCR beta V segments appeared in productive rearrangements either about 87% or about 30% of the time, which broadly matched IMGT annotations. The classifier was reported to diagnose cytomegalovirus status with high specificity and sensitivity in both the original cohort and the validation cohort. Three of the identified cytomegalovirus-associated TCR beta chains were confirmed in vitro to be specific for cytomegalovirus antigens. A later analysis found that most CMV-associated TCR beta chains appeared HLA-restricted, with HLA associations seemingly driven largely by CMV exposure. Linkage disequilibrium might explain the correlated functional status among segregating V segments, but an unknown experimental factor could not be ruled out. The study listed approximately 160 TCR beta chains as associated with cytomegalovirus. Because some donors lacked HLA typing at each locus, the association tests relied only on the typed subset. At a false discovery rate of 0.05, a later analysis linked fewer than 20,000 TCR beta sequences to specific HLA alleles. While some public TCRs were present in many individuals, most TCR sequences turned up only very rarely across donors.

The cohort consisted of 666 healthy bone marrow donors. All cohort members were sampled while nominally healthy, although unrecorded immune exposures were likely present. The donor tested CMV seropositive, placing the donor among the approximately 290 seropositive members of the cohort. Each donor provided a peripheral blood sample, and peripheral blood mononuclear cells were used for TCR beta sequencing. Genomic DNA extraction from the blood cell samples was performed with the Qiagen DNeasy Blood Extraction Kit. From the cysteine through the phenylalanine, the CDR3 covers 18 amino acids. Left in the record is the CDR3 DNA by itself, 54 bases read in frame from the first base. The germline V gene specifies SGHRS as CDR1 and YFSETQ as CDR2. V sheds 0 bases and J sheds 0 bases, leaving 13 bases between their ends.

This sequence was found in a woman in her 50s in good health and CMV-seropositive. The chain was built from TRBV5-1 and TRBJ1-6; the D gene lacks a confident call. Sample: PBMCs. The CDR3 reads as follows: CASSLVGFSGSYNSPLHF. Here is the DNA: TGCGCCAGCAGCTTGGTTGGGTTTTCAGGCTCCTATAATTCACCCCTCCACTTT.